What follows are 3 T cell receptor beta chains derived from one specimen sequenced in a study of graft-versus-host responses after intestinal transplantation. The table came from immunoSEQ multiplex PCR; TCRdb's copy has only in-frame clones and leaves some out. The profile shows tens of thousands of clones, around 80% of them singletons. Their antigens are not known. The sequencing used unstimulated CD8+ T cells sorted from spleen or lymph node cells, collected before transplant. The receptor source for this set is a human donor who was the organ donor for an intestinal transplant.

The chain combines TRBV30 with TRBJ2-7, with D maybe TRBD2 (6 bases). Germline V gene sequence: CDR1 GTSNPN, CDR2 SVGIG (reference sequence). V was pared by 4 bases and J by 2 bases, with 6 bases between. This CDR3 region has 11 residues. The CDR3 DNA follows: TGTGCCTGGACTAGCGCCTACGAGCAGTACTTC. Amino acids: CAWTSAYEQYF.

The chain recombines TRBV7-9 with TRBJ2-2, with a weak D call TRBD2 (5 bases). Trimming shortened V by 5 bases and J by 4 bases, and 17 bases separated the two germline ends. In germline, CDR1 is SEHNR, CDR2 FQNEAQ (reference sequence). The CDR3 loop spans 16 amino acids. The CDR3 DNA is TGTGCCAGCAGCCCCAGGTCGGGGATGCGCACCGGGGAGCTGTTTTTT. Translating gives CASSPRSGMRTGELFF. The full variable domain, completed using reference TRBV7-9 and TRBJ2-2, is DTGVSQNPRHKITKRGQNVTFRCDPISEHNRLYWYRQTLGQGPEFLTYFQNEAQLEKSRLLSDRFSAERPKGSFSTLEIQRTEQGDSAMYLCASSPRSGMRTGELFFGEGSRLTVL.

This clone was counted a few times. The chain carries TRBV5-4 and TRBJ2-7; D is uncertain. This CDR3 contains 16 residues. The germline V gene has CDR1 SGHNT and CDR2 YYREEE (reference sequence). V shed 4 bases and J shed 0 bases, with 17 bases lying between them. In nucleotides, the CDR3 is TGTGCCAGCAGCCTGGGGTCTTTTCGAAGCTCCTACGAGCAGTACTTC. This encodes CASSLGSFRSSYEQYF.